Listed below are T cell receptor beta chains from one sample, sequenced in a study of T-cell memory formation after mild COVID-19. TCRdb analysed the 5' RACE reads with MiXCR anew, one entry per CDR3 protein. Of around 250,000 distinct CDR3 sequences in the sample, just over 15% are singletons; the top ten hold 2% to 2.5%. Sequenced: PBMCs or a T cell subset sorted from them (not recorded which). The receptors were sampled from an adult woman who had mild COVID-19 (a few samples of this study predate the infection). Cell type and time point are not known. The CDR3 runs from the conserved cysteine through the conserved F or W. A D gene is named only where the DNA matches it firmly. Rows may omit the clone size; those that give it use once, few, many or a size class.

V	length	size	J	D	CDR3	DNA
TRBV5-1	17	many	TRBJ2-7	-	CASSLDKVRRGAYEQYF	TGCGCCAGCAGCTTGGATAAGGTACGCAGGGGTGCCTACGAGCAGTACTTC
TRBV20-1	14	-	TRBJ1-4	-	CSARDRQRNEKLFF	TGCAGTGCTAGAGATCGACAGCGTAATGAAAAACTGTTTTTT
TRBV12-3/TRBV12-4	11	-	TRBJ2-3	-	CASSKRDTQYF	TGTGCCAGCAGTAAGCGAGATACGCAGTATTTT
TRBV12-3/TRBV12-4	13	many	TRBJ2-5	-	CASSFGATETQYF	TGTGCCAGCAGTTTTGGGGCCACGGAGACCCAGTACTTC
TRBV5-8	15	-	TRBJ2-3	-	CASSLRPGDTDTQYF	TGTGCCAGCAGCTTGAGACCCGGGGACACAGATACGCAGTATTTT
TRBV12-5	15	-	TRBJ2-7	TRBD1	CASGFGTGYETEQYF	TGTGCTAGTGGTTTCGGGACAGGGTACGAGACCGAGCAGTACTTC
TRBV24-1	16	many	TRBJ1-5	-	CATSDSGDPQNQPQHF	TGTGCCACCAGTGATTCAGGTGACCCTCAGAATCAGCCCCAGCATTTT
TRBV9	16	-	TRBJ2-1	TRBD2	CASSVGEAGGGHEQFF	TGTGCCAGCAGCGTAGGGGAAGCGGGAGGGGGGCATGAGCAGTTCTTC
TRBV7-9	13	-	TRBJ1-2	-	CASSYRENYGYTF	TGTGCCAGCAGCTACAGGGAGAACTATGGCTACACCTTC
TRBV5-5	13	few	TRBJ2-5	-	CASSLGSAETQYF	TGTGCCAGCAGCTTGGGTAGCGCAGAGACCCAGTACTTC
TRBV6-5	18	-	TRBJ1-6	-	CASSYAGGSRLFNSPLHF	TGTGCCAGCAGTTATGCGGGTGGCAGCCGACTTTTTAATTCACCCCTCCACTTT
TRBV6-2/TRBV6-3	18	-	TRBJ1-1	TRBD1	CASRGTGSLGGLNTEAFF	TGTGCCAGCAGGGGGACAGGGTCCCTGGGGGGCCTGAACACTGAAGCTTTCTTT
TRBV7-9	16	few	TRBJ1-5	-	CASSLSVGASNQPQHF	TGTGCCAGCAGCTTATCCGTGGGGGCGAGCAATCAGCCCCAGCATTTT
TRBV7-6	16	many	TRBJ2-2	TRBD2	CASSPRTSVETGELFF	TGTGCCAGCAGCCCACGGACTAGCGTGGAAACCGGGGAGCTGTTTTTT
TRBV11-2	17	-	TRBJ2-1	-	CASSPRDKHFSYNEQFF	TGTGCCAGCAGCCCCCGGGACAAACACTTCTCCTACAATGAGCAGTTCTTC
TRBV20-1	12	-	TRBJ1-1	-	CSASPSNTEAFF	TGCAGTGCTAGTCCTTCGAACACTGAAGCTTTCTTT
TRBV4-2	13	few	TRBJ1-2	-	CASSQGQYYGYTF	TGTGCCAGCAGCCAAGGACAGTACTATGGCTACACCTTC
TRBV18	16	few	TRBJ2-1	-	CASSPTLGGSYNEQFF	TGTGCCAGCTCCCCGACCCTAGGGGGATCCTACAATGAGCAGTTCTTC
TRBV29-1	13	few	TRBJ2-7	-	CSVAGILTYEQYF	TGCAGCGTTGCCGGGATCCTCACCTACGAGCAGTACTTC
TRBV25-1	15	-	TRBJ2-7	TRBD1	CASSELGQERYEQYF	TGTGCCAGCAGTGAATTAGGACAGGAACGCTACGAGCAGTACTTC
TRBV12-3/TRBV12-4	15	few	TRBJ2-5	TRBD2	CASSFGSGGPETQYF	TGTGCCAGCAGTTTCGGTAGCGGGGGGCCGGAGACCCAGTACTTC
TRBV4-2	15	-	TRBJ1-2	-	CASSQVGSQSSGYTF	TGTGCCAGCAGCCAAGTTGGCAGTCAGTCGAGTGGCTACACCTTC
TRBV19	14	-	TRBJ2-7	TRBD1	CASSIQTGSYEQYF	TGTGCCAGTAGTATCCAGACAGGGTCCTACGAGCAGTACTTC
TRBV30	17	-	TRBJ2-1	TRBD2	CAWSVSRASGLNNEQFF	TGTGCCTGGAGTGTGTCGAGGGCTAGCGGCCTAAACAATGAGCAGTTCTTC
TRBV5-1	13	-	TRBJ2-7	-	CASSDGTFYEQYF	TGCGCCAGCAGCGACGGGACATTCTACGAGCAGTACTTC
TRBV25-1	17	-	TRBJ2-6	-	CASSEWAAVGGANVLTF	TGTGCCAGCAGTGAATGGGCAGCCGTCGGTGGGGCCAACGTCCTGACTTTC
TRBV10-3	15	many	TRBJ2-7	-	CAISEREPRSYEQYF	TGTGCCATCAGTGAGCGGGAACCACGCTCCTACGAGCAGTACTTC
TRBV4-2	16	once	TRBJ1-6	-	CASSQAPVQNNSPLHF	TGTGCCAGCAGCCAAGCCCCGGTACAGAATAATTCACCCCTCCACTTT
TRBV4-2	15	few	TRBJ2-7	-	CASSQEEGQGRGQYF	TGTGCCAGCAGCCAAGAAGAGGGCCAGGGCCGGGGGCAGTACTTC
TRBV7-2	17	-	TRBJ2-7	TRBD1	CASSLGLTGQGSYEQYF	TGTGCCAGCAGCTTAGGGTTAACGGGACAGGGTTCCTACGAGCAGTACTTC
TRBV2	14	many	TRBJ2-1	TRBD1	CASRETGDGNEQFF	TGTGCCAGCAGGGAGACAGGGGATGGGAATGAGCAGTTCTTC
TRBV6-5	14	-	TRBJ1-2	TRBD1	CASRRQGRGYGYTF	TGTGCCAGCAGAAGACAGGGCAGAGGTTATGGCTACACCTTC
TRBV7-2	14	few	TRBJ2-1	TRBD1	CASSAGTGSNEQFF	TGTGCCAGCAGCGCAGGGACAGGGAGCAATGAGCAGTTCTTC
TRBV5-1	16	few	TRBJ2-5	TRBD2	CASSPGSGGARETQYF	TGCGCCAGCAGCCCCGGTAGCGGGGGGGCGCGGGAGACCCAGTACTTC
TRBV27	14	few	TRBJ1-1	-	CASSLEALNTEAFF	TGTGCCAGCAGTTTAGAGGCGCTGAACACTGAAGCTTTCTTT
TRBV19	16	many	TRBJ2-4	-	CASSIGTGHGKNIQYF	TGTGCCAGTAGTATCGGGACGGGTCATGGCAAAAACATTCAGTACTTC
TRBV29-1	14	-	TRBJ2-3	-	CSVRSHRGTDTQYF	TGCAGCGTCAGGAGTCACAGGGGCACAGATACGCAGTATTTT
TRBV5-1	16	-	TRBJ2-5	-	CASSGGVGGYQETQYF	TGCGCCAGCAGCGGGGGCGTAGGAGGGTACCAAGAGACCCAGTACTTC
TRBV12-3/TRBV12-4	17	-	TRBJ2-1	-	CASSPRQWVSGKNEQFF	TGTGCCAGCAGTCCCAGACAGTGGGTCTCGGGGAAGAATGAGCAGTTCTTC
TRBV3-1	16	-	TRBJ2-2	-	CASSPGGGTNTGELFF	TGTGCCAGCAGCCCGGGTGGAGGAACGAACACCGGGGAGCTGTTTTTT
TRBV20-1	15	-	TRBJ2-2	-	CSARVGGANTGEMFF	TGCAGTGCTAGGGTCGGGGGCGCGAACACCGGGGAGATGTTTTTT
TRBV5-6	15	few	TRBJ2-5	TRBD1	CASSLRGTGGETQYF	TGTGCCAGCAGCTTGCGGGGGACAGGCGGAGAGACCCAGTACTTC
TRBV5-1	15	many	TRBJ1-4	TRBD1	CASSLSGQGNEKLFF	TGCGCCAGCAGCTTAAGTGGACAGGGGAATGAAAAACTGTTTTTT